This T cell receptor (beta chain) was found in a study of CD8+ T cells in alopecia areata. General study points: In scalp, tofacitinib significantly decreased clonality and expanded CD8+ clones among the top 100.

Comment on this clone: Its antigen is unidentified.

The authors extracted RNA and reverse transcribed it into cDNA as the sequencing template. Sequencing used immunoSEQ multiplex PCR; TCRdb keeps in-frame clones, though not all of them. In the table there are over 150,000 clones, around 56% of which are singletons. Per germline, CDR1 MNHNS and CDR2 SASEGT. This CDR3 is built from 13 residues. V lost 1 base, J lost 1 base, and 4 bases lay in between. Treatment here: oral pan-JAK inhibitor, 5-10 mg twice daily. Sample: CD4+ T cells sorted from blood, taken at week 4, from a patient treated with tofacitinib. J is TRBJ1-1 and V is TRBV6-1, with D unclear. The sequence was collected from a human donor with alopecia areata. This CDR3 is CASSEVRNTEAFF. Written as DNA, the CDR3 is TGTGCCAGCAGTGAAGTAAGGAACACTGAAGCTTTCTTT.